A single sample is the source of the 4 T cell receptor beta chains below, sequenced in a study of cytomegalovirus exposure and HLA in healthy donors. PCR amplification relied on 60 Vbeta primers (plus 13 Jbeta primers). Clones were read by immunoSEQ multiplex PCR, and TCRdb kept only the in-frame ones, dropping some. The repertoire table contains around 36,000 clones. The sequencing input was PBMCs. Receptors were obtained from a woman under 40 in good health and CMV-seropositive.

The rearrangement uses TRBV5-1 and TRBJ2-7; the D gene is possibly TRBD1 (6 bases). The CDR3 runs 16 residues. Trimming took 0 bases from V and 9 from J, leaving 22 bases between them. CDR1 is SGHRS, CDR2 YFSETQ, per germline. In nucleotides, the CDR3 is TGCGCCAGCAGCTTGGAGGCCGAGGCAGGGGCTGGTCGGCAGTACTTC. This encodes CASSLEAEAGAGRQYF.

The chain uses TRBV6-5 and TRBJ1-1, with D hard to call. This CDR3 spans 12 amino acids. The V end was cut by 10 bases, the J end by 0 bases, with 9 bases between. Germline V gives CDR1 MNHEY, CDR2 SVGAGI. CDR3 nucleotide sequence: TGTGCCACGCGAACTATGAACACTGAAGCTTTCTTT. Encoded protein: CATRTMNTEAFF.

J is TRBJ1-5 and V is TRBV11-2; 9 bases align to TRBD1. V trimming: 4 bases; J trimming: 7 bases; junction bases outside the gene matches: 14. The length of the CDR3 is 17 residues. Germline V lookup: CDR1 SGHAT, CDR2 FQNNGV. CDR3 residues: CASSSRPRGGQGQPQHF. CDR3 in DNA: TGTGCCAGCAGCTCAAGGCCGCGGGGAGGACAGGGGCAGCCCCAGCATTTT.

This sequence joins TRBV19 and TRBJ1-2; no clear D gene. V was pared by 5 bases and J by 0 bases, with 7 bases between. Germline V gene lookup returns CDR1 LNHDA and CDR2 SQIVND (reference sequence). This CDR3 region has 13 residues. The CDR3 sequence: CASSYGANYGYTF. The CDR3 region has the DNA TGTGCCAGTAGTTACGGAGCTAACTATGGCTACACCTTC.